The entry below gives a single T cell receptor beta chain sequence along with its context. Its antigen is undetermined. This record belongs to a study of Tregs in tolerant kidney transplant recipients. Only in-frame clones appear in the TCRdb table, and some are missing; sequencing was by immunoSEQ multiplex PCR. The sample records about 240,000 clones, 84% being singletons. This CDR3 contains 14 residues. The germline V and J ends were trimmed by 5 bases and 3 bases, with 14 bases remaining between them. Germline lookup yields CDR1 SGHNT and CDR2 YENEEA. CD4+CD25+CD127- Tregs, CD4+CD25- non-Tregs, CD4 and CD8 cells were sorted. Whole-study results and caveats: Tregs expanded with activated donor B cells seemed most donor-specific.

The sample comprised CD4+ T cells from blood. This chain joins TRBV11-3 and TRBJ2-7, with D possibly being TRBD1 (6 bases). This TCR was recovered from a human donor in good health. CDR3 region: CASSHLGTSYEQYF. DNA of the CDR3: TGTGCCAGCAGCCACCTCGGGACAAGCTACGAGCAGTACTTC.